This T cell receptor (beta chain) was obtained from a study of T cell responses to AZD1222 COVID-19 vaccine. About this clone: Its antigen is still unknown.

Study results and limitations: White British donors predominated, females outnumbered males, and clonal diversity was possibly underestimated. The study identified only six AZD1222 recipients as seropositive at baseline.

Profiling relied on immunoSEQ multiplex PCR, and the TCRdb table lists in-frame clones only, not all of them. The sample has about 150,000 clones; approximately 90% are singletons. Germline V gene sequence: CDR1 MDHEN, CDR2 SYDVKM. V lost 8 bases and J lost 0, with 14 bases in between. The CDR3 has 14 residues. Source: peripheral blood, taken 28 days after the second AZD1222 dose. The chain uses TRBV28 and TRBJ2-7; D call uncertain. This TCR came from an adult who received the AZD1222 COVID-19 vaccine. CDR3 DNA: TGTGCCAGCGGATCACTACTGGGCTCCTACGAGCAGTACTTC. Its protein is CASGSLLGSYEQYF.